The 13 T cell receptor beta chains reported below all come from one sample, sequenced in a study of CD8+CD57+ T cells in acquired aplastic anemia. The patients chosen for sequencing had shown expansion of CD8+CD57+ cells (detected by flow cytometry). CDR3 and TCR beta VDJ profiling relied on genomic DNA as the template. A single record per CDR3 protein comes from TCRdb applying MiXCR to the reads. This table has approximately 160,000 distinct CDR3 sequences, about half appearing once. The material sequenced was sorted CD4+, CD8+, or CD8+CD57+ T cells (not recorded which) from PBMCs. The source is a human donor with aplastic anemia.

The rearrangement links TRBV24-1 to TRBJ2-2; TRBD1 is a possible D gene (6 bases). The CDR3 has 16 amino acids. Looked up from germline, CDR1 is KGHDR and CDR2 is SFDVKD. Trimming removed 4 bases at V and 5 bases at J, with 16 bases between. The CDR3 region is CATSEGLSGDTGELFF. The CDR3 coding sequence is TGTGCCACCAGTGAGGGGTTATCAGGGGATACCGGGGAGCTGTTTTTT.

This clonotype was detected ten times or more. V is TRBV6-2 or TRBV6-3 and J is TRBJ1-1, with a weak D call TRBD1 (6 bases). Germline CDR1 is MNHEY and CDR2 is SVGEGT. Trimming removed 6 bases at V and 9 bases at J, with 14 bases between. The CDR3 is 12 residues long. The DNA for the CDR3 is TGTGCCAGCAGCCTTGGACAGAGGAAAGCTTTCTTT. Translated, it gives CASSLGQRKAFF.

This clonotype was detected many times. This chain uses TRBV3-1 with TRBJ2-7; 12 bases are a match to TRBD1. The CDR3 loop spans 16 amino acids. The V and J ends lost 1 base and 4 bases, in that order; junction bases with no gene match: 5. Germline CDR1 reads LGHDT; CDR2 reads YNNKEL (reference sequence). This chain's CDR3 is CASSQGPGQGAYEQYF. The DNA for the CDR3 is TGTGCCAGCAGCCAAGGCCCGGGACAGGGGGCTTACGAGCAGTACTTC.

The sample holds a few counts of this clonotype. The chain combines TRBV12-5 with TRBJ1-3; no firm D call. V dropped 0 bases and J dropped 11 bases, with 20 bases sitting between them. The CDR3 is 16 amino acids. Germline V gene sequence: CDR1 LGHNT, CDR2 FRNRAP. The CDR3 spells CASGLVQGSGLGPIYF. The CDR3 coding sequence is TGTGCTAGTGGTTTGGTACAAGGATCTGGACTGGGCCCCATATATTTT.

This clonotype was counted at least ten times. CDR3 sequence: CASSSGEMNTEAFF. For the CDR3, the DNA is TGCGCCAGCAGCTCGGGGGAGATGAACACTGAAGCTTTCTTT. V usage is TRBV5-1 and J usage is TRBJ1-1; D might be TRBD1 (5 bases). V lost 3 bases, J lost 0 bases, and 9 bases lay in between. This CDR3 contains 14 residues. Germline CDR1 SGHRS, CDR2 YFSETQ.

The rearrangement uses TRBV15 and TRBJ1-1; D remains unclear. The CDR3 covers 12 residues. Per the germline V gene, CDR1 is LNHNV and CDR2 is YYDKDF (reference sequence). Trimming removed 8 bases at V and 3 bases at J, with 10 bases between. This CDR3 is CATGLQHTEAFF. The CDR3 DNA reads as TGTGCCACCGGCCTTCAACACACTGAAGCTTTCTTT.

The chain employs TRBV4-2 and TRBJ2-1, with D possibly TRBD2 on 6 matching bases. The germline V gene has CDR1 LGHNA and CDR2 YNFKEQ. The CDR3 length is 16 residues. Trimming cost V 0 bases and J 2 bases, with 11 bases left between them. This chain's CDR3 is CASSQDLVAAYNEQFF. The CDR3 coding sequence is TGTGCCAGCAGCCAAGATTTGGTAGCGGCCTACAATGAGCAGTTCTTC.

This chain uses TRBV24-1 with TRBJ2-5; D is perhaps TRBD1 (5 bases). The V end was cut by 0 bases, the J end by 2 bases, with 9 bases between. This CDR3 is built from 15 residues. Germline values: CDR1 KGHDR, CDR2 SFDVKD. In nucleotides, the CDR3 is TGTGCCACCAGTGATTTGGGGGCAGATCAAGAGACCCAGTACTTC. Translated, it gives CATSDLGADQETQYF.

The chain uses TRBV19 and TRBJ1-5; D perhaps matches TRBD1 (6 bases). Germline-derived CDR1 and CDR2 are LNHDA and SQIVND (reference sequence). V was trimmed by 4 bases and J by 4 bases, leaving 14 bases between them. The CDR3 is 15 residues long. The CDR3 DNA follows: TGTGCCAGTAGTAGTGGGGCAGGGGAAAATCAGCCCCAGCATTTT. Protein product: CASSSGAGENQPQHF.

V is TRBV9 and J is TRBJ2-2; D call uncertain. CDR3 length: 11 residues. CDR1 SGDLS and CDR2 YYNGEE come from the germline V gene. V lost 3 bases, J lost 8 bases, and 5 bases lay in between. In DNA form, the CDR3 reads TGTGCCAGCAGCGGCCGTGGGGAGCTGTTTTTT. Translating it yields CASSGRGELFF.

This clonotype was picked up many times. This chain joins TRBV19 and TRBJ1-2, with 9 bases that match TRBD1. Germline assignment: CDR1 LNHDA and CDR2 SQIVND (reference sequence). V gave up 6 bases and J gave up 1 base; unmatched junction bases: 6. The CDR3 runs 15 residues. CDR3 amino acids: CASSGGQGFNYGYTF. The CDR3 DNA is TGTGCCAGTAGCGGGGGACAGGGCTTTAACTATGGCTACACCTTC.

This clonotype was observed many times. The chain links TRBV6-1 to TRBJ2-1; tentative D call: TRBD1 (6 bases). Looked up from germline, CDR1 is MNHNS and CDR2 is SASEGT. The CDR3 is 13 amino acids. The V gene lost 6 bases and the J gene lost 8 bases, with 14 bases spanning the gap. The CDR3: CASRTTGIDEQFF. In nucleotides, the CDR3 is TGTGCCAGCAGAACTACAGGGATCGATGAGCAGTTCTTC.

The V and J genes are TRBV25-1 and TRBJ1-2; TRBD1 matches 9 bases. The CDR3 is 15 residues long. V trimming: 4 bases; J trimming: 4 bases; junction bases outside the gene matches: 7. Germline CDR1 reads MGHDK; CDR2 reads SYGVNS. The chain's CDR3 is CASSAGTGNLYGYTF. The CDR3 DNA follows: TGTGCCAGCAGTGCCGGGACAGGGAACCTCTATGGCTACACCTTC.